The 17 T cell receptor beta chains listed next were all sequenced from one sample in a study of OX40 agonist ivuxolimab in advanced cancers. Sequenced by immunoSEQ multiplex PCR; TCRdb stores in-frame clones only, minus some. The sample yields approximately 70,000 clones, roughly four fifths seen once. Sequencing used CD4+ or CD8+ T cells sorted from blood, obtained in a trial of the OX40 agonist ivuxolimab. These TCRs come from an adult with an advanced solid tumor such as melanoma, head and neck, liver or kidney cancer.

The chain combines TRBV28 with TRBJ1-2; D gene uncertain. V lost 6 bases and J 1 base, leaving 18 bases between the germline ends. CDR3 length: 16 residues. CDR1 MDHEN and CDR2 SYDVKM come from the germline V gene. The CDR3 DNA reads as TGTGCCAGCAGAGGGCCCCATTCCCATTTTAACTATGGCTACACCTTC. Protein product: CASRGPHSHFNYGYTF.

The chain couples TRBV4-2 to TRBJ2-7; 12 bases fit TRBD2. The CDR3 spans 18 residues. Germline trimming cut 4 bases from V and 0 bases from J; bases unmatched to any gene: 10. The germline gives CDR1 LGHNA, CDR2 YNFKEQ. This CDR3 is CASSRGLAGVGSSYEQYF. The CDR3 nucleotides are TGTGCCAGCAGCCGGGGACTAGCGGGTGTTGGGAGCTCCTACGAGCAGTACTTC.

This clone showed up just once. This chain connects TRBV10-3 to TRBJ1-5; 10 nucleotides match TRBD1. CDR1 is ENHRY and CDR2 is SYGVKD in the germline V gene. Trimming took 2 bases from V and 2 from J; bases not matched to a gene: 0. CDR3 size: 15 residues. The CDR3 DNA reads TGTGCCATCAGTGAGGGACAGGGGGGCAATCAGCCCCAGCATTTT. Encoded protein: CAISEGQGGNQPQHF.

This chain joins TRBV14 and TRBJ1-3; D is unresolved. Trimming stripped 0 bases from V and 7 bases from J, with 10 bases between. The germline gives CDR1 SGHDN, CDR2 FVKESK. There are 14 residues in the CDR3. CDR3 residues: CASSQDQAGNTIYF. CDR3 DNA sequence: TGTGCCAGCAGCCAAGATCAGGCCGGGAACACCATATATTTT.

The genes are TRBV7-6 and TRBJ2-7, with D possibly TRBD2 on 5 matching bases. CDR1 is SGHVS, CDR2 FNYEAQ, per germline. With 2 bases removed from V and 6 bases from J, the gap between germline ends came to 14 bases. The CDR3 totals 14 residues. CDR3 residues: CASSLTTSSGEQYF. DNA for the CDR3: TGTGCCAGCAGCTTAACCACTAGTTCGGGCGAGCAGTACTTC.

This clone came up once. V and J are TRBV6-1 and TRBJ1-4; D not certain. Germline V gene data show CDR1 as MNHNS and CDR2 as SASEGT. The CDR3 is made up of 12 amino acids. Deletions cut 2 bases from V and 7 bases from J, with 5 bases between. The CDR3 is CASSEWREKLFF. In DNA, the CDR3 is TGTGCCAGCAGTGAATGGCGTGAAAAACTGTTTTTT.

The DNA of the CDR3 is TGCGCCAGCAGTCAGGCCGGGACAGGAATAAGTTGCGAGCAGTACGTC. It yields the protein CASSQAGTGISCEQYV. The V and J genes are TRBV23-1 and TRBJ2-7; TRBD1 agrees at 8 bases. TRBV23-1 is labeled an ORF, and its function is uncertain. Trimming at V came to 3 bases and at J to 6 bases, leaving 13 bases not matched to a gene. The CDR3 extends over 16 amino acids.

CDR3 protein: CASGQRDRIYTGNTIYF. The CDR3 nucleotides read TGTGCTAGTGGGCAACGGGACAGGATCTATACTGGAAACACCATATATTTT. The rearrangement links TRBV12-5 to TRBJ1-3; 8 positions match TRBD1. CDR3 size: 17 residues. Trimming at V came to 6 bases and at J to 2 bases, leaving 12 bases not matched to a gene. Germline lookup yields CDR1 LGHNT and CDR2 FRNRAP.

This chain uses TRBV9 with TRBJ2-5; 12 bases fit TRBD1. Germline-derived CDR1 and CDR2 are SGDLS and YYNGEE. CDR3 length: 15 residues. After removal of 3 bases from V and 5 bases from J, the junction contained 5 bases not matched to a gene. The CDR3 loop is CASSAGTGGAETQYF. The CDR3 DNA reads TGTGCCAGCAGCGCCGGGACAGGGGGCGCGGAGACCCAGTACTTC.

In its sample, this clone was seen a few times. This chain uses TRBV5-5 with TRBJ1-1; D gene ambiguous. The V gene's germline CDR1 is SGHKS and CDR2 YYEKEE (reference sequence). The CDR3 totals 13 residues. Trimming stripped 2 bases from V and 0 bases from J, with 5 bases between. As DNA, the CDR3 is TGTGCCAGCAGCTTATGGGTGAACACTGAAGCTTTCTTT. Its protein product is CASSLWVNTEAFF.

The chain joins TRBV5-6 to TRBJ1-1, with D maybe TRBD1 (6 bases). The CDR3 sequence is 14 residues long. CDR1 is SGHDT and CDR2 is YYEEEE in the germline V gene. Trimming stripped 2 bases from V and 0 bases from J, with 8 bases between. The CDR3, as DNA: TGTGCCAGCAGCTTCCAGGGGTTGAACACTGAAGCTTTCTTT. Translated: CASSFQGLNTEAFF.

The table lists this clone with a count of one. The chain combines TRBV28 with TRBJ2-1, with TRBD2 identical over 7 bases. The CDR3 sequence is 14 residues long. V lost 7 bases, J lost 1 base, and 4 bases stayed unmatched. Germline V lookup: CDR1 MDHEN, CDR2 SYDVKM. The CDR3 here is CASKRGSSYNEQFF. The CDR3 coding sequence is TGTGCCAGCAAACGCGGGAGTTCCTACAATGAGCAGTTCTTC.

The V and J genes are TRBV28 and TRBJ1-5; 7 positions match TRBD1. CDR3 length: 13 amino acids. Germline V gives CDR1 MDHEN, CDR2 SYDVKM. After removal of 6 bases from V and 4 bases from J, the junction contained 3 bases not matched to a gene. CDR3 bases: TGTGCCAGCAGCGGGACAGTTAATCAGCCCCAGCATTTT. Its protein is CASSGTVNQPQHF.

The gene calls are TRBV19 and TRBJ2-1; D perhaps matches TRBD2 (5 bases). The CDR3 has 16 residues. V lost 5 bases and J 4 bases, leaving 18 bases between the germline ends. Germline CDR1 and CDR2: LNHDA and SQIVND (reference sequence). CDR3 in amino acids: CASSLTGSHSYNEQFF. CDR3 DNA: TGTGCCAGTAGTTTAACGGGGTCCCATAGTTACAATGAGCAGTTCTTC.

The chain couples TRBV10-3 to TRBJ2-1; D is unresolved. Germline assignment: CDR1 ENHRY and CDR2 SYGVKD. V lost 3 bases and J lost 5, with 8 bases in between. The CDR3 extends over 13 amino acids. CDR3 sequence: CAISDRHDNEQFF. As DNA, the CDR3 is TGTGCCATCAGTGACAGACACGACAATGAGCAGTTCTTC.

The V gene is TRBV4-1, the J gene TRBJ2-5; D is ambiguous. The CDR3 spans 12 residues. Trimming shortened V by 3 bases and J by 1 base, and 3 bases separated the two germline ends. Germline V lookup: CDR1 MGHRA, CDR2 YSYEKL. In nucleotides, the CDR3 is TGCGCCAGCAGCCACATCCAAGAGACCCAGTACTTC. It encodes CASSHIQETQYF.

The V gene is TRBV10-2, the J gene TRBJ2-7; D tentatively reads TRBD1 or TRBD2 (6 bases each). Germline V gene sequence: CDR1 WSHSY, CDR2 SAAADI. The V end lost 2 bases, the J end lost 3 bases, and 14 bases lay between the germline ends. The CDR3 has 15 amino acids. The CDR3 region is CASSETGARNYEQYV. The CDR3 DNA reads TGCGCCAGCAGTGAGACGGGGGCGAGGAACTACGAGCAGTACGTC.